One sample yielded the 7 T cell receptor beta chains listed below, sequenced in a study of cytomegalovirus exposure and HLA in healthy donors. PCR employed 60 Vbeta and 13 Jbeta primers. Only in-frame clones appear in the TCRdb table, and some are missing; sequencing was by immunoSEQ multiplex PCR. This sample's table reports around 76,000 clones. The sequencing input was PBMCs. These receptors were taken from a man aged 35 to 55 in good health and CMV-seronegative.

With respect to this clone: The DNA is omitted, as the CDR3 cannot be located on it reliably, and the CDR3 follows TCRdb's listing. This rearrangement joins TRBV7-9 to TRBJ2-5; TRBD1 was called by the table and not checked on the DNA. Germline-derived CDR1 and CDR2 are SEHNR and FQNEAQ (reference sequence). The CDR3 length equals 16 residues, ends included. CDR3 loop: CASSFGPGGLQETQYF.

The chain links TRBV29-1 to TRBJ2-7, with TRBD1 identical over 9 bases. J gave up 6 bases and V 7 bases, and 4 bases lay outside the gene matches. The germline gives CDR1 SQVTM, CDR2 ANQGSEA. This CDR3 comprises 11 residues. The CDR3 is CSAGQGTEQYF. The CDR3 DNA sequence: TGCAGCGCCGGACAGGGGACCGAGCAGTACTTC.

The rearrangement uses TRBV5-4 and TRBJ1-2, with TRBD1 matching 7 bases. This CDR3 is 15 amino acids long. J lost 2 bases, V lost 0 bases, and 4 bases had no gene match. Germline V gives CDR1 SGHNT, CDR2 YYREEE (reference sequence). The CDR3 here is CASSLGQGYNYGYTF. In DNA form, the CDR3 reads TGTGCCAGCAGCTTGGGACAGGGATACAACTATGGCTACACCTTC.

V is TRBV9 and J is TRBJ2-4; 7 positions agree with TRBD2. The CDR3 covers 13 residues. Germline V gene data show CDR1 as SGDLS and CDR2 as YYNGEE. V trimming: 0 bases; J trimming: 12 bases; junction bases outside the gene matches: 6. CDR3 loop: CASSVAVRGGQYF. DNA for the CDR3: TGTGCCAGCAGCGTAGCGGTCCGCGGGGGTCAGTACTTC.

This rearrangement joins TRBV5-1 to TRBJ1-1; 8 bases agree with TRBD1. The CDR3 length is 15 residues. Germline V lookup: CDR1 SGHRS, CDR2 YFSETQ. J lost 4 bases, V lost 4 bases, and 9 bases had no gene match. This CDR3 is CASSGQGYHATEAFF. CDR3 nucleotides: TGCGCCAGCAGCGGACAGGGTTATCACGCCACTGAAGCTTTCTTT.

The V call is TRBV7-6, the J call TRBJ2-2, with 10 bases fitting TRBD2. Germline trimming cut 2 bases from V and 2 bases from J; bases unmatched to any gene: 5. The CDR3 runs 17 residues. CDR1 and CDR2 from the germline V gene are SGHVS and FNYEAQ. The CDR3: CASSLSGLAANTGELFF. For the CDR3, the DNA is TGTGCCAGCAGCTTATCAGGACTAGCGGCCAACACCGGGGAGCTGTTTTTT.

The chain employs TRBV7-9 and TRBJ2-7, with TRBD2 as a possible D gene (5 bases). Trimming stripped 4 bases from V and 3 bases from J, with 7 bases between. This CDR3 has 12 residues. Per the germline V gene, CDR1 is SEHNR and CDR2 is FQNEAQ (reference sequence). The CDR3 DNA reads as TGTGCCAGCAGCTCGGAGGACTACGAGCAGTACTTC. Translating gives CASSSEDYEQYF.